Below are 32 T cell receptor beta chains sequenced from a single sample in a study of blood T cells in healthy people across ages. It was with a sample-barcoded 5' primer and a J-beta primer mix that a second PCR of about 6 to 12 cycles was run. TCRdb recomputed calls from the 5' RACE reads with MiXCR, one row per CDR3 protein. The sample comprises roughly 800,000 distinct CDR3 sequences, 20% to 25% of which are singletons, and roughly a tenth rests with the top ten. Another study also made use of these data, one on T cells of mothers and their children.

Sequenced input: blood. These receptors all come from a boy between 10 and 17 years old in good health.

The CDR3 sequence: CSADGDLQARGQETQYF. In nucleotides, the CDR3 is TGCAGTGCTGACGGGGACCTTCAGGCTAGGGGCCAAGAGACCCAGTACTTC. The chain couples TRBV20-1 to TRBJ2-5; possibly TRBD1 or TRBD2 for D (5 bases each). V was trimmed by 5 bases and J by 1 base, leaving 23 bases between them. Per the germline V gene, CDR1 is DFQATT and CDR2 is SNEGSKA (reference sequence). The CDR3 spans 17 residues.

On this clonotype: It is unclear where the CDR3 begins or ends on the DNA, so no DNA is shown, and the CDR3 is as TCRdb lists it. This sequence joins TRBV21-1 and TRBJ2-7; TRBD1, the table's D call, lacks a check against the DNA. TRBV21-1 is tagged as a pseudogene. The CDR3 region is 16 residues in length, termini included. The CDR3 reads CASTFARGAKTYEQYF.

V usage is TRBV4-3 and J usage is TRBJ2-1; D is uncertain. The J call may be in error: the DNA end matches TRBJ2-5 better. Germline V gene data show CDR1 as LGHNA and CDR2 as YSLEER. This CDR3 region has 15 residues. The CDR3 reads CASSQDYSQQETQYF. CDR3 bases: TGCGCCAGCAGCCAAGATTACTCACAGCAAGAGACCCAGTACTTC.

The chain combines TRBV21-1 with TRBJ2-7; the DNA was not used to check the table's D call, TRBD2. TRBV21-1 is a known pseudogene. The CDR3 covers 13 residues. CDR3 coding DNA: TGTGCCAGCAGCAATCCTAGCGTTTACGAGCAGTACTTC. Encoded protein: CASSNPSVYEQYF.

This clonotype has a handful of counts. The gene calls are TRBV28 and TRBJ2-7, with TRBD2 matching 8 bases. This CDR3 is built from 14 residues. V shed 7 bases and J 3 bases; nucleotides not matched to a gene: 8. Germline CDR1 and CDR2: MDHEN and SYDVKM. The CDR3 DNA sequence: TGTGCCAGCACCCCGGGGGCGGGAGGCTACGAGCAGTACTTC. Translated: CASTPGAGGYEQYF. Complete variable domain (other parts from reference TRBV28 and TRBJ2-7): DVKVTQSSRYLVKRTGEKVFLECVQDMDHENMFWYRQDPGLGLRLIYFSYDVKMKEKGDIPEGYSVSREKKERFSLILESASTNQTSMYLCASTPGAGGYEQYFGPGTRLTVT.

The table lists this clonotype with a few counts. This chain joins TRBV7-8 and TRBJ2-1; possible D gene TRBD2, 5 bases. From germline, CDR1 is SGHVS and CDR2 FQNEAQ. The CDR3 contains 16 residues. Trimming removed 4 bases from V and 0 bases from J, with 13 bases in between. The CDR3 sequence: CASSSETGSSYNEQFF. CDR3 coding DNA: TGTGCCAGCAGCTCAGAGACGGGGAGCTCCTACAATGAGCAGTTCTTC.

This chain uses TRBV4-2 with TRBJ2-7, with 11 bases aligning to TRBD2. The trim removed 8 bases at V and 0 bases at J, leaving 15 bases unmatched. The germline V gene has CDR1 LGHNA and CDR2 YNFKEQ. The CDR3 loop spans 18 amino acids. The CDR3 nucleotides are TGTGCCAGCGGGGACATACTAGCGGGAGCCCTTCCCTCCTACGAGCAGTACTTC. This translates into CASGDILAGALPSYEQYF.

The rearrangement links TRBV5-1 to TRBJ2-5; D could derive from TRBD1 or TRBD2 (5 bases each). The CDR3 length is 15 residues. Germline lookup yields CDR1 SGHRS and CDR2 YFSETQ. V lost 0 bases and J 6 bases, leaving 15 bases between the germline ends. CDR3 in amino acids: CASSLESAEGKTQYF. CDR3 nucleotides: TGCGCCAGCAGCTTGGAGTCGGCCGAGGGGAAGACCCAGTACTTC.

Remarks on this clonotype: At one end the junction does not follow the germline gene, possibly because of a read error. CDR3 DNA: TGTGCCAGCACCTTGATCGGACCTGAAGCTTTCTTT. It specifies CASTLIGPEAFF. This sequence joins TRBV5-5 and TRBJ1-1; D uncertain. This CDR3 spans 12 amino acids. The germline gives CDR1 SGHKS, CDR2 YYEKEE (reference sequence).

The rearrangement links TRBV28 to TRBJ2-2; TRBD1 matches at 10 bases. Germline V CDR1 and CDR2: MDHEN, SYDVKM. This CDR3 has 16 amino acids. The ends lost 1 base at V and 5 bases at J; junction bases unmatched: 4. CDR3 sequence reads: CASSLSGQGVTGELFF. The CDR3 bases are TGTGCCAGCAGTTTATCAGGACAGGGGGTTACCGGGGAGCTGTTTTTT.

This clonotype showed up just a few times. V usage is TRBV28 and J usage is TRBJ2-5; D is perhaps TRBD2 (6 bases). V was trimmed by 2 bases and J by 5 bases, leaving 15 bases between them. CDR3 length equals 15 residues. CDR1 is MDHEN, CDR2 SYDVKM, per germline. The DNA of the CDR3 is TGTGCCAGCAGTTTAAGACTAGTCGAAGAGGAGACCCAGTACTTC. Translated: CASSLRLVEEETQYF.

V usage is TRBV15 and J usage is TRBJ2-4; D is unresolved. With 0 bases removed from V and 2 bases from J, the gap between germline ends came to 8 bases. The CDR3 is 15 residues long. CDR1 LNHNV and CDR2 YYDKDF come from the germline V gene (reference sequence). CDR3 region: CATSRDALTKNIQYF. CDR3 bases: TGTGCCACCAGCAGAGATGCCCTAACCAAAAACATTCAGTACTTC.

The chain is built from TRBV24-1 and TRBJ2-5; D remains ambiguous. CDR1 is KGHDR and CDR2 is SFDVKD in the germline V gene. With 4 bases removed from V and 0 bases from J, the gap between germline ends came to 14 bases. The CDR3 totals 16 residues. The CDR3 DNA follows: TGTGCCACCAGTGACCCCTTTACACAAAACCAAGAGACCCAGTACTTC. Translating gives CATSDPFTQNQETQYF.

In this sample, this clonotype turned up a few times. The chain employs TRBV28 and TRBJ2-7, with D hard to call. The V and J ends lost 3 bases and 3 bases respectively, with 15 bases between them. CDR3 size: 15 residues. Germline V gene data show CDR1 as MDHEN and CDR2 as SYDVKM. CDR3: CASSFQLRSIYEQYF. The CDR3 DNA reads TGTGCCAGCAGTTTTCAACTGAGATCCATCTACGAGCAGTACTTC.

This chain uses TRBV13 with TRBJ2-7, with 7 positions matching TRBD1. The V gene end was trimmed by 5 bases and the J gene end by 5 bases; junction bases not matched to a gene: 6. There are 13 residues in the CDR3. Germline V CDR1 and CDR2: PRHDT, FYEKMQ (reference sequence). The CDR3 loop reads CASSTRQGNEQYF. The CDR3 region has the DNA TGTGCCAGCAGCACCCGACAGGGTAACGAGCAGTACTTC.

The gene calls are TRBV11-1 and TRBJ2-5, with a possible D match to TRBD1 (6 bases). The DNA end favors TRBJ2-7, so the J call may be wrong. The CDR3 is 13 residues long. Germline V gene lookup returns CDR1 SGHAT and CDR2 FQDESV (reference sequence). CDR3 amino acids: CASSLMDSYEQYF. In nucleotides, the CDR3 is TGTGCCAGCAGCCTCATGGACAGCTACGAGCAGTACTTC.

The chain has TRBV6-1 and TRBJ2-4, with D maybe TRBD2 (6 bases). V shed 6 bases and J shed 2 bases, with 20 bases lying between them. From germline, CDR1 is MNHNS and CDR2 SASEGT. The CDR3 covers 17 residues. CDR3 residues: CASSSLGGAASKNIQYF. The DNA for the CDR3 is TGTGCCAGCAGCTCCCTGGGCGGGGCCGCCTCCAAAAACATTCAGTACTTC.

Only a few counts were recorded for this clonotype. The chain uses TRBV7-9 and TRBJ1-2; D is perhaps TRBD1 (5 bases). The CDR3 extends over 15 amino acids. Germline V lookup: CDR1 SEHNR, CDR2 FQNEAQ (reference sequence). V was pared by 0 bases and J by 8 bases, with 16 bases between. The CDR3 DNA sequence: TGTGCCAGCAGCTTAGCGCCGGGACCGAGTAACGGCTACACCTTC. This gives the protein CASSLAPGPSNGYTF.

The chain joins TRBV3-1 to TRBJ2-1; no definite D call. The CDR3 length is 17 residues. CDR1 is LGHDT, CDR2 YNNKEL, per germline (reference sequence). The V and J ends lost 6 bases and 0 bases respectively, with 18 bases between them. CDR3 sequence reads: CASRSQLTPSSYNEQFF. The CDR3 DNA reads as TGTGCCAGCAGATCCCAATTGACTCCCAGCTCCTACAATGAGCAGTTCTTC.

The table lists this clonotype with many counts. The chain carries TRBV6-2 or TRBV6-3 and TRBJ2-7; 9 bases are a match to TRBD1. Per germline, CDR1 MNHEY and CDR2 SVGEGT. V trimming: 6 bases; J trimming: 0 bases; junction bases outside the gene matches: 6. This CDR3 contains 15 residues. The CDR3 nucleotides read TGTGCCAGCAGAGAAACAGGGGGCCGCTCCTACGAGCAGTACTTC. Translation gives CASRETGGRSYEQYF.

This chain joins TRBV7-2 and TRBJ2-5; the D call may be TRBD1 or TRBD2 (5 bases each). The CDR3 has 14 residues. Trimming pared 4 bases from V and 11 bases from J, leaving 20 bases between. CDR1 is SGHTA, CDR2 FQGNSA, per germline. CDR3 nucleotides: TGTGCCAGCAGCTCTCTATCGGGACGACAAAAGCAGTACTTC. Amino acids: CASSSLSGRQKQYF.

The chain has TRBV7-9 and TRBJ2-5; maybe TRBD1 (7 bases). The V gene lost 7 bases and the J gene lost 1 base, with 16 bases spanning the gap. This CDR3 is 15 amino acids long. CDR1 SEHNR and CDR2 FQNEAQ come from the germline V gene (reference sequence). CDR3 loop: CASNELEGAQETQYF. As DNA, the CDR3 is TGTGCCAGCAACGAACTGGAGGGGGCCCAAGAGACCCAGTACTTC.

This clonotype was counted a few times. The rearrangement uses TRBV3-1 and TRBJ2-6; D unclear. CDR3 size: 14 residues. Trimming took 3 bases from V and 6 from J, leaving 9 bases between them. Germline CDR1 reads LGHDT; CDR2 reads YNNKEL (reference sequence). CDR3 sequence reads: CASSQASEANVLTF. In DNA, the CDR3 is TGTGCCAGCAGCCAGGCTTCAGAGGCCAACGTCCTGACTTTC. Variable domain in full (rest from reference TRBV3-1 and TRBJ2-6): DTAVSQTPKYLVTQMGNDKSIKCEQNLGHDTMYWYKQDSKKFLKIMFSYNNKELIINETVPNRFSPKSPDKAHLNLHINSLELGDSAVYFCASSQASEANVLTFGAGSRLTVL.

This chain joins TRBV29-1 and TRBJ2-2, with 7 nucleotides matching TRBD1. Germline V CDR1 and CDR2: SQVTM, ANQGSEA. The CDR3 extends over 14 amino acids. V shed 6 bases, J shed 3 bases, and the junction held 7 bases outside the gene matches. This CDR3 is CSVTPTGHTGELFF. As DNA, the CDR3 is TGCAGCGTAACCCCGACAGGGCACACCGGGGAGCTGTTTTTT.

This clonotype appeared a few times. The chain recombines TRBV28 with TRBJ2-5, with 12 bases identical to TRBD2. The end of the DNA fits TRBJ2-1 better, so the J call may be wrong. Germline CDR1 and CDR2: MDHEN and SYDVKM. The CDR3 loop spans 17 amino acids. As DNA, the CDR3 is TGTGCCACCAGACACGGATGGGAGACTAGCGGGAGTAATGAGCAGTTCTTC. This encodes CATRHGWETSGSNEQFF.

This clonotype was seen a few times. V usage is TRBV27 and J usage is TRBJ2-7, with a weak D call TRBD1 (5 bases). V was clipped by 0 bases and J by 5 bases, with 14 bases between them. The V gene's germline CDR1 is MNHEY and CDR2 SMNVEV (reference sequence). The CDR3 spans 15 residues. In DNA, the CDR3 is TGTGCCAGCAGTTTATCCCAGCAGGGTATCCACGAGCAGTACTTC. It translates to CASSLSQQGIHEQYF.

The V gene is TRBV7-2, the J gene TRBJ1-2; possible D gene TRBD1, 5 bases. The CDR3 runs 13 residues. In germline, CDR1 is SGHTA, CDR2 FQGNSA. Trimming left V 5 bases short and J 8 bases short, with 15 bases between. The CDR3 nucleotides are TGTGCCAGCAGCCGGGACGATCCAGGCGGCTACACCTTC. Residues: CASSRDDPGGYTF. Supplemented by reference TRBV7-2 and TRBJ1-2, the full variable domain reads GAGVSQSPSNKVTEKGKDVELRCDPISGHTALYWYRQSLGQGLEFLIYFQGNSAPDKSGLPSDRFSAERTGGSVSTLTIQRTQQEDSAVYLCASSRDDPGGYTFGSGTRLTVV.

This clonotype was observed a few times. V is TRBV2 and J is TRBJ1-1; D perhaps matches TRBD1 (5 bases). The CDR3 consists of 16 residues. Germline-derived CDR1 and CDR2 are SNHLY and FYNNEI. V was trimmed by 6 bases and J by 0 bases, leaving 17 bases between them. CDR3 in DNA: TGTGCCAGCAGCCCCGATCAGGGCTCAATGAACACTGAAGCTTTCTTT. Translated, it gives CASSPDQGSMNTEAFF.

This clonotype was observed a handful of times. This chain joins TRBV6-5 and TRBJ1-2, with D possibly matching TRBD1 (5 bases). The length of the CDR3 is 13 residues. CDR1 and CDR2 from the germline V gene are MNHEY and SVGAGI. V lost 0 bases and J 4 bases, leaving 6 bases between the germline ends. The CDR3 DNA follows: TGTGCCAGCAGTTACTCGCAGGGCTATGGCTACACCTTC. Its protein product is CASSYSQGYGYTF.

Comment on this clonotype: A read error may account for a junction end that differs from germline. V and J are TRBV9 and TRBJ2-4; D tentatively reads TRBD1 or TRBD2 (5 bases each). Germline lookup yields CDR1 SGDLS and CDR2 YYNGEE. The CDR3 spans 15 residues. In nucleotides, the CDR3 is TGTGCCAACAGCGCGACGTGGGGGATCAAAAACATTCAGTACTTC. This codes for CANSATWGIKNIQYF.

This clonotype came up a few times. The gene calls are TRBV20-1 and TRBJ2-1, with a weak D call TRBD2 (5 bases). V lost 7 bases to trimming and J lost 7 bases, with 14 bases between them. Germline loops: CDR1 DFQATT, CDR2 SNEGSKA (reference sequence). This CDR3 region has 12 residues. DNA for the CDR3: TGCAGTGGAAGGGAGTCGGCAAATGAGCAGTTCTTC. It translates to CSGRESANEQFF.

The chain joins TRBV6-5 to TRBJ1-2; the D is unclear. The V end was cut by 5 bases, the J end by 1 base, with 14 bases between. Germline V gives CDR1 MNHEY, CDR2 SVGAGI. The CDR3 is 15 amino acids. CDR3 DNA: TGTGCCAGCAGTAACCCTCGGACGGATAACTATGGCTACACCTTC. Its translation: CASSNPRTDNYGYTF.